This T cell receptor beta chain stems from a study of blood T cell repertoires in COVID-19. A few counts support this clone. This CDR3 region has 16 residues. In germline, CDR1 is LNHDA, CDR2 SQIVND (reference sequence). The germline V and J ends were trimmed by 0 bases and 3 bases, with 15 bases remaining between them. Generated by immunoSEQ multiplex PCR, the TCRdb table keeps only in-frame clones and is missing some. The sample holds 150,000 or so clones, approximately 86% seen once. Sequenced input: peripheral blood. This sequence was found in a woman between 40 and 50 years old with COVID-19, enrolled during active disease. This rearrangement joins TRBV19 to TRBJ2-7, with TRBD2 as a possible D gene (5 bases). As DNA, the CDR3 is TGTGCCAGTAGTATAGATCAGTCGGGAAGAATCTACGAGCAGTACTTC. Translation: CASSIDQSGRIYEQYF.